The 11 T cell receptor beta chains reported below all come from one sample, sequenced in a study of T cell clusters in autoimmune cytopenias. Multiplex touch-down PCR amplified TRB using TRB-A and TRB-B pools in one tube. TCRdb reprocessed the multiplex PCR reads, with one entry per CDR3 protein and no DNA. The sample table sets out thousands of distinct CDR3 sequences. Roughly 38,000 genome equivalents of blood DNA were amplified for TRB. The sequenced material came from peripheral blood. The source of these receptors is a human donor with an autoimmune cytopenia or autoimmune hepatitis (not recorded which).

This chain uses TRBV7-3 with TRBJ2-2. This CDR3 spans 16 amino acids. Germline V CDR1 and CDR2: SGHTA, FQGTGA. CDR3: CASSPRVASDTGELFF.

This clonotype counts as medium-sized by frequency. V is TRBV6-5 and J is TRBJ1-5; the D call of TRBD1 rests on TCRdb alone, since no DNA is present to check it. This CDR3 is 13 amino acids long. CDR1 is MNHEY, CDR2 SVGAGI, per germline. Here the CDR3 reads CASSYKGGQPQHF.

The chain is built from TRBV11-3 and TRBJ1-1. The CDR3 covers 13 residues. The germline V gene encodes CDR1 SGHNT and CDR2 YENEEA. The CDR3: CASSLVGNTEAFF.

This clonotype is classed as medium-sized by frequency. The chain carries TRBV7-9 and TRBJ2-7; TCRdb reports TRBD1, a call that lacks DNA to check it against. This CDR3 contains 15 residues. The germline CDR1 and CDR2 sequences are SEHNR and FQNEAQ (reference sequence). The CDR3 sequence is CASSPRGADSYEQYF.

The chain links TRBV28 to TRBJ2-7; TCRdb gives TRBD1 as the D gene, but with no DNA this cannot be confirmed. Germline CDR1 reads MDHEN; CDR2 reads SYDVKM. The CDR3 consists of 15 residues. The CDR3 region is CASSPGAEGSYEQYF.

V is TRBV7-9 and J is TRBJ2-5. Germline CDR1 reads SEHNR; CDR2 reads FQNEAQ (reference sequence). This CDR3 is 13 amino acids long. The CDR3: CASSFGYQETQYF.

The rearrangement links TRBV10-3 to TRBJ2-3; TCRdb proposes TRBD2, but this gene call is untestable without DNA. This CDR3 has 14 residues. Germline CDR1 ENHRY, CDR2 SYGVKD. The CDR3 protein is CAISEGLLGDTQYF.

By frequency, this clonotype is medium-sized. Here the CDR3 reads CAWSVREGPLHF. J is TRBJ1-6 and V is TRBV30. CDR1 is GTSNPN, CDR2 SVGIG, per germline (reference sequence). CDR3 length: 12 amino acids. Full variable domain (missing parts from reference TRBV30 and TRBJ1-6): SQTIHQWPATLVQPVGSPLSLECTVEGTSNPNLYWYRQAAGRGLQLLFYSVGIGQISSEVPQNLSASRPQDRQFILSSKKLLLSDSGFYLCAWSVREGPLHFGNGTRLTVT.

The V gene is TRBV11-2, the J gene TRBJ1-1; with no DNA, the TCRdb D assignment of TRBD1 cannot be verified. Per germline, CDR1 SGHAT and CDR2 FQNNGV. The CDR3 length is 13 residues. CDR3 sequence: CASSRDRNTEAFF.

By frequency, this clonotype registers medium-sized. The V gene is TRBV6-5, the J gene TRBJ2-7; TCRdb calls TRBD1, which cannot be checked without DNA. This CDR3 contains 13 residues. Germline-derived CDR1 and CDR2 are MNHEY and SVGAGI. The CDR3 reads CASSRTGVGEQYF.

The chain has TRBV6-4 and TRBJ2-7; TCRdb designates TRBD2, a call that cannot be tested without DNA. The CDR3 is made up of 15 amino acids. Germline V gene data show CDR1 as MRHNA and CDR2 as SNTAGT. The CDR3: CASSAGTSGGFEQYF.